Listed below are T cell receptor beta chains from one sample, sequenced in a study of T cells expressing NK-cell markers. TCRdb processed the 5' RACE reads again and assigns one entry to each CDR3 protein, with no DNA. This sample's table reports 150,000 to 200,000 distinct CDR3 sequences. What was sequenced was blood T cells: a sorted CD56 or NKG2C T cell subset, CD4+ or CD8+ T cells, or bulk PBMC T cells (not recorded which). All receptors come from a woman aged 18 to 75 in good health. CDR3s include the opening cysteine and the closing phenylalanine or tryptophan.

TRBV11-3	TRBJ2-7	CASSFGTGDTHAYEQYF
TRBV7-9	TRBJ1-1	CASKSQQERTEAFF
TRBV20-1	TRBJ2-3	CSARVAPGLGITDTQYF
TRBV20-1	TRBJ2-7	CSATRTRQLIEQYF
TRBV6-2/TRBV6-3	TRBJ2-7	CASRPGASYEQYF
TRBV6-5	TRBJ2-3	CASSYGPGENTDTQYF
TRBV6-5	TRBJ2-7	CASSYSSSGSPTSNEQYF
TRBV5-6	TRBJ2-1	CASSLTALSEQFF
TRBV5-1	TRBJ1-4	CASSFQLATNEKLFF
TRBV11-2	TRBJ1-2	CASSLVTSGFNGYTF
TRBV12-3/TRBV12-4	TRBJ2-4	CASSLWLLAKNIQYF
TRBV6-1	TRBJ2-3	CASRLTSGTGTDTQYF
TRBV12-3/TRBV12-4	TRBJ2-7	CASRNWDRVEQYF
TRBV12-3/TRBV12-4	TRBJ2-5	CASSPALGRRPQETQYF
TRBV24-1	TRBJ2-3	CATSEGGDVTDTQYF
TRBV20-1	TRBJ2-3	CSARGPFGDPRRGTDTQYF
TRBV6-5	TRBJ1-5	CASSYPTGVLRPQHF